This T cell receptor beta chain was sequenced during a study of T-cell memory formation after mild COVID-19. Across the study: Clusters were largely donor specific.

The TCR alpha and TCR beta cDNA libraries, bearing sample barcodes and UMIs, were generated by 5'RACE using constant-segment primers. TCRdb itself ran the 5' RACE reads through MiXCR, one entry per CDR3 protein. The sample contains fewer than 450,000 distinct CDR3 sequences, around 21% of which appear only once. Deletions cut 3 bases from V and 7 bases from J, with 10 bases between. The CDR3 covers 13 residues. CDR1 is LNHDA and CDR2 is SQIVND in the germline V gene (reference sequence). Overall study results and limits: The appearance of some responding clones in pre-infection memory suggested that cross-reactive memory joined.

This clonotype was picked up a small number of times. The antigen is not known. Sequences were obtained from PBMCs or a T cell subset sorted from them (not recorded which). This clonotype was obtained from an adult woman who had mild COVID-19 (a few samples of this study predate the infection). Cell type and time point are not known. The chain links TRBV19 to TRBJ1-5, with a weak D call TRBD1 (5 bases). The CDR3, as DNA: TGTGCCAGTAGTATTAGCGGGGGACAGCCCCAGCATTTT. Translated: CASSISGGQPQHF.